Below are 4 T cell receptor beta chains sequenced from a single sample in a study of T cell repertoires in cytomegalovirus infection. TCRdb processed the reads anew with MiXCR; each CDR3 protein has one entry. Among almost 550,000 distinct CDR3 sequences listed, 15% to 20% were seen once. The sample taken for sequencing was CD8+ T cells from PBMCs. The receptors shown here come from a human donor in good health (CMV status not recorded). Some clones in this sample may be carry-over from other donors' samples.

The chain joins TRBV10-3 to TRBJ1-1; maybe TRBD1 (6 bases). This CDR3 comprises 13 residues. V dropped 11 bases and J dropped 2 bases, with 15 bases sitting between them. Germline V gene sequence: CDR1 ENHRY, CDR2 SYGVKD. As DNA, the CDR3 is TGTGCCGCGGGGGGGCAGAGCAACACTGAAGCTTTCTTT. This sequence encodes CAAGGQSNTEAFF.

The gene calls are TRBV24-1 and TRBJ2-3; TRBD2 agrees at 10 bases. The CDR3 is made up of 14 amino acids. V shed 4 bases and J 9 bases; nucleotides not matched to a gene: 6. From germline, CDR1 is KGHDR and CDR2 SFDVKD. CDR3 amino acids: CATSEREREGTQYF. The CDR3 DNA is TGTGCCACCAGTGAAAGGGAGCGGGAGGGGACGCAGTATTTT.

This clonotype was recorded a few times. This chain links TRBV6-1 with TRBJ1-5; D call uncertain. Trimming took off 5 bases at V and 4 bases at J, with 9 bases between the two ends. The CDR3 spans 13 residues. Germline V gene lookup returns CDR1 MNHNS and CDR2 SASEGT. DNA of the CDR3: TGTGCCAGCAGTCCTGCCCAAAATCAGCCCCAGCATTTT. It specifies CASSPAQNQPQHF.

This clonotype was counted a few times. The chain combines TRBV28 with TRBJ2-3; the D call may be TRBD1 or TRBD2 (5 bases each). Germline loops: CDR1 MDHEN, CDR2 SYDVKM. The CDR3 spans 14 residues. With 8 bases removed from V and 0 bases from J, the gap between germline ends came to 12 bases. In DNA, the CDR3 is TGTGCCAGCGGGGACGTAACTAGCACAGATACGCAGTATTTT. Protein product: CASGDVTSTDTQYF.